This T cell receptor (beta chain) was sequenced in a study of cytomegalovirus exposure and HLA in healthy donors. The PCR ran on 60 Vbeta and 13 Jbeta primers. TCRdb's table, derived via immunoSEQ multiplex PCR, lists solely in-frame clones and lacks some. This sample has about 140,000 clones; around 73% occur once, and the top ten carry roughly 14%. The CDR3 loop spans 13 amino acids. V was clipped by 0 bases and J by 4 bases, with 8 bases between them. Germline V gene data show CDR1 as SQVTM and CDR2 as ANQGSEA. This cohort consisted of healthy bone marrow donors. As to this clone: The antigen is not known.

Points from the study as a whole: Previously analyzed data showed that most TCR beta V segments were productive at a frequency of about 87% or about 30%. Likely technical artifact: a cluster of highly shared sequence variants. Across all donors, roughly uniform sequencing depth was an assumption of the presence/absence analyses.

Sequencing was carried out using PBMCs. The origin of this receptor is a human donor in good health. V and J are TRBV29-1 and TRBJ2-3, with D possibly being TRBD1 (6 bases). The CDR3 nucleotides read TGCAGCGTTGAAGACAGGGGCTCAGATACGCAGTATTTT. Protein sequence: CSVEDRGSDTQYF.